The 15 T cell receptor beta chains below were found in one sample sequenced in a study of cytomegalovirus exposure and HLA in healthy donors. The study ran its PCR with 60 Vbeta and 13 Jbeta primers. The table came from immunoSEQ multiplex PCR; TCRdb's copy has only in-frame clones and leaves some out. The sample consists of 200,000 to 250,000 clones, more than 65% of them appearing once. The sample comprised PBMCs. All receptors come from a man in his forties or fifties in good health and CMV-seronegative.

The CDR3 loop reads CASSLTSGEAGELFF. The CDR3 DNA follows: TGCGCCAGCAGCTTGACTTCGGGGGAGGCCGGGGAGCTGTTTTTT. The chain uses TRBV5-1 and TRBJ2-2; TRBD2 might be the D (6 bases). The CDR3 totals 15 residues. Germline V lookup: CDR1 SGHRS, CDR2 YFSETQ. V was cut by 1 base and J by 6 bases, with 13 bases left in between.

This clone turned up a few times. The chain recombines TRBV20-1 with TRBJ2-7; D call uncertain. The CDR3 runs to 11 residues. The V and J ends lost 2 bases and 4 bases respectively, with 6 bases between them. The germline gives CDR1 DFQATT, CDR2 SNEGSKA (reference sequence). The chain's CDR3 is CSARPLYEQYF. The CDR3 bases are TGCAGTGCTAGACCCTTATACGAGCAGTACTTC.

The chain recombines TRBV28 with TRBJ2-7; the match to TRBD2 covers 8 bases. The germline V gene has CDR1 MDHEN and CDR2 SYDVKM. The CDR3 has 15 amino acids. With V trimmed by 3 bases and J by 5 bases, 9 bases remained unmatched. CDR3 amino acids: CASSFPRGGHNEQYF. In DNA form, the CDR3 reads TGTGCCAGCAGTTTCCCCCGGGGGGGGCATAACGAGCAGTACTTC.

The rearrangement links TRBV27 to TRBJ2-7; the match to TRBD1 covers 12 bases. The trim removed 1 base at V and 7 bases at J, leaving 5 bases unmatched. The CDR3 has 15 amino acids. Germline CDR1 reads MNHEY; CDR2 reads SMNVEV (reference sequence). The CDR3 region is CASSLFGTGGGEQYF. Written as DNA, the CDR3 is TGTGCCAGCAGTTTATTTGGGACAGGGGGCGGTGAGCAGTACTTC.

The rearrangement uses TRBV5-1 and TRBJ2-7, with 9 bases that match TRBD2. The germline gives CDR1 SGHRS, CDR2 YFSETQ. The CDR3 loop spans 14 amino acids. Trimming removed 4 bases from V and 1 base from J; junction bases left unmatched: 3. The CDR3 DNA is TGCGCCAGCAGCGCCGGACTAGCGTCCTACGAGCAGTACTTC. This encodes CASSAGLASYEQYF.

The V gene is TRBV6-1, the J gene TRBJ2-5; a possible D gene is TRBD2 (6 bases). The V gene lost 4 bases and the J gene lost 7 bases, with 16 bases spanning the gap. The CDR3 length is 14 residues. Germline CDR1 is MNHNS and CDR2 is SASEGT. CDR3 sequence reads: CASSGGTSVRTQYF. CDR3 nucleotides: TGTGCCAGCAGTGGTGGGACTTCCGTGAGGACCCAGTACTTC.

This clone was detected a few times. In DNA form, the CDR3 reads TGTGCCAGCAGTTTTGACAGGCTCGGAGTGGGCTACACCTTC. Translated: CASSFDRLGVGYTF. The J gene is TRBJ1-2, the V gene TRBV27; possibly TRBD1 for D (6 bases). The CDR3 sequence is 14 residues long. Germline CDR1 is MNHEY and CDR2 is SMNVEV (reference sequence). V was trimmed by 3 bases and J by 8 bases, leaving 16 bases between them.

The CDR3 DNA reads as TGTGCCAGCAGTAGGACGGGAACCTACGAGCAGTACTTC. Translating gives CASSRTGTYEQYF. This rearrangement joins TRBV2 to TRBJ2-7; maybe TRBD2 (5 bases). The germline V gene has CDR1 SNHLY and CDR2 FYNNEI. The V gene lost 5 bases and the J gene lost 2 bases, with 10 bases spanning the gap. CDR3 size: 13 residues.

The chain has TRBV4-1 and TRBJ2-7; D not resolved. The CDR3 is made up of 14 amino acids. CDR1 is MGHRA, CDR2 YSYEKL, per germline. The V gene lost 3 bases and the J gene lost 0 bases, with 9 bases spanning the gap. The CDR3 protein is CASSHTISSYEQYF. In DNA, the CDR3 is TGCGCCAGCAGCCACACTATCTCCTCCTACGAGCAGTACTTC.

The chain carries TRBV6-1 and TRBJ2-1, with 8 bases aligning to TRBD1. Germline V gene sequence: CDR1 MNHNS, CDR2 SASEGT. Trimming at V came to 2 bases and at J to 5 bases, leaving 8 bases not matched to a gene. The CDR3 is 16 residues long. The DNA of the CDR3 is TGTGCCAGCAGTGAACGACGGACAGGGAGCCACAATGAGCAGTTCTTC. Residues: CASSERRTGSHNEQFF.

This clone was seen once. The chain links TRBV11-2 to TRBJ2-4; TRBD2 aligns across 7 bases. The CDR3 extends over 15 amino acids. Unmatched junction bases numbered 6, after V lost 6 bases and J lost 1 base. CDR1 is SGHAT, CDR2 FQNNGV, per germline. The CDR3 DNA reads TGTGCCAGCAGGCGGGACTACCCGGCCAAAAACATTCAGTACTTC. As protein: CASRRDYPAKNIQYF.

The chain uses TRBV11-2 and TRBJ1-3, with D possibly matching TRBD1 (5 bases). CDR3 size: 16 residues. CDR1 is SGHAT, CDR2 FQNNGV, per germline. Trimming took 0 bases from V and 4 from J, leaving 13 bases between them. DNA for the CDR3: TGTGCCAGCAGCTTAGATTCAGGGTTCGGAGGAAACACCATATATTTT. Amino acids: CASSLDSGFGGNTIYF.

The chain uses TRBV5-4 and TRBJ2-5; 8 bases line up with TRBD2. The junction had 7 bases not matched to a gene; V was cut back by 4 bases and J by 2 bases. The CDR3 is 15 residues long. CDR1 and CDR2 (germline): SGHNT, YYREEE (reference sequence). Here the CDR3 DNA reads TGTGCCAGCAGCGCATGGGGCGGGGGGCAAGAGACCCAGTACTTC. Its translation is CASSAWGGGQETQYF.

This chain links TRBV28 with TRBJ2-3, with TRBD2 matching 7 bases. From germline, CDR1 is MDHEN and CDR2 SYDVKM. J was trimmed by 0 bases and V by 4 bases; bases with no gene match: 7. CDR3 length: 16 amino acids. CDR3 protein: CASSWPSGLSTDTQYF. The CDR3 bases are TGTGCCAGCAGTTGGCCTAGCGGACTAAGCACAGATACGCAGTATTTT.

This clone came up a few times. Different DNA sequences within this sample yield the same CDR3. This chain connects TRBV27 to TRBJ2-7; no reliable D call. The CDR3 runs to 16 residues. CDR1 MNHEY and CDR2 SMNVEV come from the germline V gene (reference sequence). The germline V and J ends were trimmed by 5 bases and 0 bases, with 17 bases remaining between them. Here the CDR3 reads CASSPRLTSSSYEQYF. CDR3 sequence (DNA): TGTGCCAGCAGTCCACGACTCACAAGCAGCTCCTACGAGCAGTACTTC.